This entry features one T cell receptor (beta chain) sequence. Its antigen is unknown. Per-base quality was not reported, and no clone a single base away is much larger than it. This sample was included in a study of CD8 T cells in Susac syndrome (dated by TCRdb to between 2017 and 2020). A note on the overall study: Among the Susac syndrome patients who were sequenced, clinically active disease was present in about six and clinical remission was observed in eight. At the time of blood withdrawal, Susac syndrome patients were either therapy-naive, taking corticosteroids (with some also receiving IVIg), or on IVIg alone. Repertoire sequencing was used to test whether CD8+ T cell activation and differentiation in Susac syndrome was antigen driven.

Study-wide conclusions, independent of this receptor: The TCR sequencing and HLA analysis was acknowledged to have included a relatively small number of individuals. The CD4+ T cell repertoire of patients with Susac syndrome showed no detectable clonal expansion.

RNA was extracted with the RNeasy kit and about 0.45 to 1 ug was reverse transcribed using random hexamers. The immunoSEQ multiplex PCR assay, which covers 54 Vbeta and 13 Jbeta segments, was used to amplify TCR beta CDR3 regions. PCR amplification bias was corrected using a synthetic template baseline for primer optimization and computational correction. Per the authors' processing: Reads were annotated to V, D and J genes according to IMGT and were analyzed with immunoSEQ Analyzer, with only productive sequences retained. Clonality was computed as one minus Shannon entropy normalized by log2 of the number of productive unique sequences. For each patient and control, public and private clones were evaluated among the 100 most prevalent clones. Susac-specific clones were defined as absent from healthy and MS cohorts, over a thousand published viral clones and other ImmuneACCESS disease sequences. TCRdb trimmed public reads at Q25 via fastp, called clones via MiXCR and kept in-frame beta chains. Rows with one shared CDR3 protein collapse into an entry with the most common genes and DNA. TCRdb, rather than the study authors, made the V and J calls. The sample records about 240,000 distinct CDR3 sequences, about 95% of which are singletons. The ten largest clonotypes hold approximately 0.094% of the sample.

Peripheral blood CD8+ and CD4+ T cells from healthy donors, Susac syndrome patients and multiple sclerosis patients were profiled using high-throughput TCR beta sequencing. The Susac syndrome patients fulfilled recently defined diagnostic criteria for definite or probable disease. Bulk CD8+ and CD4+ T cells were purified magnetically by negative isolation, whereas CD8+ TEMRA cells were enriched by FACS. Blood was collected in EDTA tubes and processed within 24 hours, with PBMCs isolated through density gradient centrifugation. PBMCs intended for TCR sequencing were cryopreserved in liquid nitrogen and thawed later in a water bath at 37 degrees C. Purity of sorted or isolated CD4+, CD8+ and CD8+ TEMRA cells was at least 90%. The CDR3 covers 16 residues, taking in both the cysteine and the phenylalanine. Just CDR3 DNA is preserved here, 48 bases in frame from base 1. V is cut back by 2 bases and J by 6 bases, with 10 bases in the junction unmatched. In the germline V gene, CDR1 corresponds to SGHDN and CDR2 to FVKESK.

This clonotype was sampled from a human donor with Susac syndrome. The rearranged chain carries TRBV14 and TRBJ2-1, with TRBD2 matching 7 junction bases. Sequences were obtained from CD4+ T cells from PBMCs. The bases read TGTGCCAGCAGCCAAATTCGGACTAGGGGAATCAATGAGCAGTTCTTC. This yields the protein CASSQIRTRGINEQFF.